The rows below give T cell receptor beta chains drawn from one sample of a study of a mutant IDH1 vaccine in newly diagnosed glioma. These receptors' antigens are unknown. The data were produced by immunoSEQ multiplex PCR, yet TCRdb's version contains in-frame clones alone and is incomplete. Of some 54,000 clones listed, approximately 80% are singletons. Specimen: PBMCs, collected from a glioma patient whose treatment included an IDH1 peptide vaccine. Receptor source: a woman aged 18-29 years with glioma. Each CDR3 is given with its conserved first and last residue. The D gene is left open where the match is weak. For some rows the clone size is stated as once, few or many, or as a class when expanded; others skip it.

v_gene: TRBV19; j_gene: TRBJ2-7; d_gene: TRBD1; abundance: -; CDR3nt: TGTGCCAGTAGGATGGGGACAGGGAACTACGAGCAGTACTTC; CDR3aa: CASRMGTGNYEQYF
v_gene: TRBV7-3; j_gene: TRBJ2-3; d_gene: TRBD2; abundance: once; CDR3nt: TGTGCCAGCAGCTTCGGTAATGCGGGGGGCACAGATACGCAGTATTTT; CDR3aa: CASSFGNAGGTDTQYF
v_gene: TRBV5-4; j_gene: TRBJ2-5; d_gene: -; abundance: -; CDR3nt: TGTGCCAGCAGCTTGTGGTGGGCCCCAGAGACCCAGTACTTC; CDR3aa: CASSLWWAPETQYF
v_gene: TRBV27; j_gene: TRBJ2-2; d_gene: TRBD1; abundance: -; CDR3nt: TGTGCCAGCAGTCCCTGGACAGGGACCACCGGGGAGCTGTTTTTT; CDR3aa: CASSPWTGTTGELFF
v_gene: TRBV11-3; j_gene: TRBJ2-7; d_gene: TRBD1; abundance: -; CDR3nt: TGTGCCAGCAGCGCCAGACAGGGGCCCTCCTACGAGCAGTACTTC; CDR3aa: CASSARQGPSYEQYF
v_gene: TRBV6-1; j_gene: TRBJ2-4; d_gene: -; abundance: -; CDR3nt: TGTGCCAGCAGTTCCGGGACCAAAAACATTCAGTACTTC; CDR3aa: CASSSGTKNIQYF
v_gene: TRBV7-2; j_gene: TRBJ2-1; d_gene: -; abundance: -; CDR3nt: TGTGCCAGCAGCTTAGCGTACGGGAATGAGCAGTTCTTC; CDR3aa: CASSLAYGNEQFF
v_gene: TRBV9; j_gene: TRBJ2-7; d_gene: -; abundance: once; CDR3nt: TGTGCCAGCAGCGTAGGTCCCTCGACGAGCTCCTACGAGCAGTACTTC; CDR3aa: CASSVGPSTSSYEQYF
v_gene: TRBV11-2; j_gene: TRBJ2-5; d_gene: -; abundance: -; CDR3nt: TGTGCCAGCAAGCAAAACCCCAGGGGCCAAGAGACCCAGTACTTC; CDR3aa: CASKQNPRGQETQYF
v_gene: TRBV27; j_gene: TRBJ2-7; d_gene: TRBD2; abundance: once; CDR3nt: TGTGCCAGCAGCCCTGGGACTAGTTTCACCGAGCAGTACTTC; CDR3aa: CASSPGTSFTEQYF
v_gene: TRBV6-4; j_gene: TRBJ2-2; d_gene: TRBD1; abundance: few; CDR3nt: TGTGCCAGCAGTACACAGGGGCAGGACGGGGAGCTGTTTTTT; CDR3aa: CASSTQGQDGELFF